A selection of T cell receptor beta chains follows, all from one sample in a study of beta chain features in type 1 diabetes. Libraries were prepared by immunoSEQ multiplex PCR; TCRdb keeps only in-frame clonotypes and omits some of them. The sample has tens of thousands of clones; about 32% are singletons. The sequencing sample was made of stem cell memory CD4+ T cells from blood. These receptors originate from a woman in her late teens or twenties in good health. The CDR3 runs from the conserved cysteine through the conserved F or W. A D gene is named only where the DNA matches it firmly. Clone size, where shown, is once, few, many, or a class for clones that have expanded.

d_gene,abundance,j_gene,v_gene,CDR3aa,CDR3nt
TRBD1,NA,TRBJ2-2,TRBV7-2,CASSSGQGRVGELFF,TGTGCCAGCAGCTCGGGACAGGGGAGGGTCGGGGAGCTGTTTTTT
TRBD1,NA,TRBJ1-2,TRBV5-6,CASSPGQERYGYTF,TGTGCCAGCAGCCCCGGACAGGAACGATATGGCTACACCTTC
TRBD2,few,TRBJ2-3,TRBV5-1,CASSLAGSGGSDTQYF,TGCGCCAGCAGCTTGGCCGGTAGCGGGGGGTCTGATACGCAGTATTTT
NA,few,TRBJ2-2,TRBV19,CASSISLGSTGELFF,TGTGCCAGTAGTATCAGTCTTGGGAGTACCGGGGAGCTGTTTTTT
TRBD2,NA,TRBJ2-5,TRBV6-1,CASSEEWEGIRTQYF,TGTGCCAGCAGTGAAGAGTGGGAGGGAATAAGGACCCAGTACTTC
TRBD2,NA,TRBJ2-3,TRBV4-1,CASSQGLAGGFSTDTQYF,TGCGCCAGCAGCCAAGGACTAGCGGGGGGGTTCAGCACAGATACGCAGTATTTT
TRBD2,few,TRBJ2-4,TRBV2,CASRGGGAGAKNIQYF,TGTGCCAGCAGGGGCGGGGGGGCCGGAGCCAAAAACATTCAGTACTTC
TRBD1,NA,TRBJ1-4,TRBV19,CASRPYLGTVNEKLFF,TGTGCCAGTAGACCCTACCTCGGGACAGTGAATGAAAAACTGTTTTTT
TRBD1,NA,TRBJ1-1,TRBV7-9,CASREQGAYTEAFF,TGTGCCAGCAGAGAACAGGGGGCGTACACTGAAGCTTTCTTT
NA,NA,TRBJ2-3,TRBV7-9,CASSFGRDARGDTQYF,TGTGCCAGCAGCTTTGGGCGGGATGCCCGGGGAGATACGCAGTATTTT
NA,few,TRBJ2-3,TRBV4-2,CASSQELATDTQYF,TGTGCCAGCAGCCAAGAACTAGCAACAGATACGCAGTATTTT